Below, 26 T cell receptor beta chains from the same sample are listed, as sequenced in a study of Ad26.COV2.S vaccination and SARS-CoV-2 variants. Treatment here: some 19 received Ad26.COV2.S at low or high dose, single or two shots; about 5 received placebo; per-sample allocation not given. Sample collection was performed on day 63 after the first vaccine or placebo injection. This table comes from immunoSEQ multiplex PCR, and its TCRdb copy is limited to in-frame clones, with some not included. The sample shows hundreds of thousands of clones, around 86% of them seen only once. This material consisted of peripheral blood, taken in a trial of Ad26.COV2.S vaccine versus placebo. All receptors come from a person between 18 and 60 years old who received the Ad26.COV2.S COVID-19 vaccine or a placebo.

This clone was seen once. Written as DNA, the CDR3 is TGTGCCAGCAGTATAGGGTTCTACGAGCAGTACTTC. It encodes CASSIGFYEQYF. V gene TRBV12-3 or TRBV12-4 combines with J gene TRBJ2-7; D gene ambiguous. This CDR3 is 12 amino acids long. Trimming removed 5 bases from V and 3 bases from J, with 8 bases in between.

This clone was seen more than once but under ten times. This chain links TRBV24-1 with TRBJ1-5, with TRBD1 matching over 7 bases. The CDR3 is 14 residues long. Germline values: CDR1 KGHDR, CDR2 SFDVKD. V was clipped by 9 bases and J by 0 bases; unmatched bases: 4. CDR3 DNA: TGTGCCACCTCTCCAGGGGGTAGCAATCAGCCCCAGCATTTT. Protein: CATSPGGSNQPQHF.

J is TRBJ1-1 and V is TRBV5-4, with D perhaps matching TRBD1 (5 bases). The germline CDR1 and CDR2 sequences are SGHNT and YYREEE (reference sequence). This CDR3 contains 13 residues. V dropped 2 bases and J dropped 5 bases, with 10 bases sitting between them. The CDR3 loop reads CASSFRVRTEAFF. CDR3 DNA: TGTGCCAGCAGCTTCAGGGTACGGACTGAAGCTTTCTTT.

The rearrangement uses TRBV18 and TRBJ2-5; the D is unclear. V was shortened by 3 bases and J by 2 bases, with 7 bases between the two germline ends. This CDR3 is 13 amino acids long. Per the germline V gene, CDR1 is KGHSH and CDR2 is LQKENI. The CDR3 loop is CASSPSGQETQYF. In DNA form, the CDR3 reads TGTGCCAGCTCACCTTCGGGTCAAGAGACCCAGTACTTC.

The chain combines TRBV5-1 with TRBJ1-5; no reliable D call. V was shortened by 4 bases and J by 4 bases, with 12 bases between the two germline ends. The CDR3 totals 14 residues. Germline V gives CDR1 SGHRS, CDR2 YFSETQ. CDR3 amino acids: CASSGEQGNQPQHF. The CDR3 DNA is TGCGCCAGCAGCGGTGAGCAAGGGAATCAGCCCCAGCATTTT.

The chain links TRBV5-1 to TRBJ2-3; possible D gene TRBD2, 7 bases. CDR1 SGHRS and CDR2 YFSETQ come from the germline V gene. V lost 3 bases, J lost 2 bases, and 13 bases lay in between. The CDR3 spans 15 residues. CDR3 sequence (DNA): TGCGCCAGCAGCTGGGGGGGCGGGGACACAGATACGCAGTATTTT. Its translation is CASSWGGGDTDTQYF.

The genes are TRBV4-3 and TRBJ2-7; 7 nucleotides line up with TRBD1. V dropped 2 bases and J dropped 7; count of bases not matched to a gene: 8. Germline V gene lookup returns CDR1 LGHNA and CDR2 YSLEER. This CDR3 contains 14 residues. The CDR3 sequence is CASSQSGQMYEQYF. The CDR3 DNA follows: TGCGCCAGCAGCCAATCGGGACAGATGTATGAGCAGTACTTC.

The J gene is TRBJ2-2, the V gene TRBV28, with D tentatively TRBD1 (6 bases). V was trimmed by 5 bases and J by 4 bases, leaving 14 bases between them. This CDR3 region has 15 residues. Germline CDR1 reads MDHEN; CDR2 reads SYDVKM. Here the CDR3 reads CASSATGLFTGELFF. In DNA, the CDR3 is TGTGCCAGCAGTGCTACAGGGCTATTCACCGGGGAGCTGTTTTTT.

V is TRBV3-1 (or the pseudogene TRBV3-2) and J is TRBJ1-2, with TRBD1 matching over 7 bases. Germline V gives CDR1 LGHDT, CDR2 YNNKEL (reference sequence). Germline trimming cut 0 bases from V and 0 bases from J; bases unmatched to any gene: 4. The CDR3 is made up of 16 amino acids. The CDR3 reads CASSQELGQTNYGYTF. The CDR3 DNA is TGTGCCAGCAGCCAAGAGCTGGGACAGACTAACTATGGCTACACCTTC.

The chain carries TRBV14 and TRBJ2-7, with no clear D. The V end lost 0 bases, the J end lost 1 base, and 13 bases lay between the germline ends. The CDR3 extends over 16 amino acids. Germline CDR1 SGHDN, CDR2 FVKESK. This CDR3 is CASSQEVPTLSYEQYF. CDR3 DNA: TGTGCCAGCAGCCAAGAGGTACCGACGCTTTCCTACGAGCAGTACTTC.

The genes are TRBV7-2 and TRBJ1-2; 7 nucleotides line up with TRBD1. There are 12 residues in the CDR3. CDR1 SGHTA and CDR2 FQGNSA come from the germline V gene. The trim removed 5 bases at V and 10 bases at J, leaving 7 bases unmatched. The CDR3 nucleotides are TGTGCCAGCAGCCCAGGGACAGCAGTCTACACCTTC. Its translation is CASSPGTAVYTF.

The chain recombines TRBV6-2 or TRBV6-3 with TRBJ2-5; weak D call: TRBD2 (5 bases). The CDR3 consists of 13 residues. The germline gives CDR1 MNHEY, CDR2 SVGEGT. Deletions cut 5 bases from V and 2 bases from J, with 9 bases between. CDR3 protein: CASSPREQETQYF. In DNA form, the CDR3 reads TGTGCCAGCAGTCCACGGGAACAAGAGACCCAGTACTTC.

The chain is built from TRBV3-1 (or the pseudogene TRBV3-2) and TRBJ2-3, with D possibly TRBD1 on 6 matching bases. V was pared by 3 bases and J by 0 bases, with 7 bases between. CDR1 is LGHDT and CDR2 is YNNKEL in the germline V gene (reference sequence). This CDR3 is 14 amino acids long. The CDR3 here is CASSQGASTDTQYF. The CDR3 DNA is TGTGCCAGCAGCCAGGGGGCTAGCACAGATACGCAGTATTTT.

The chain recombines TRBV5-8 with TRBJ1-5; D possibly corresponds to TRBD1 (6 bases). The CDR3 is made up of 17 amino acids. CDR1 is SGHTS and CDR2 is YDEGEE in the germline V gene. V was cut by 1 base and J by 2 bases, with 16 bases left in between. CDR3 coding DNA: TGTGCCAGCAGCTTGTCAGGGGATGGTTGGGGCAATCAGCCCCAGCATTTT. Translating gives CASSLSGDGWGNQPQHF.

The chain has TRBV5-4 and TRBJ2-7; TRBD1 aligns across 8 bases. The ends lost 2 bases at V and 5 bases at J; junction bases unmatched: 9. CDR3 length: 15 amino acids. The germline gives CDR1 SGHNT, CDR2 YYREEE (reference sequence). CDR3 sequence (DNA): TGTGCCAGCAGCTTACCGGGACAGGTGGGCCACGAGCAGTACTTC. Translation gives CASSLPGQVGHEQYF. Filled out from reference TRBV5-4 and TRBJ2-7, the complete variable domain reads ETGVTQSPTHLIKTRGQQVTLRCSSQSGHNTVSWYQQALGQGPQFIFQYYREEENGRGNFPPRFSGLQFPNYSSELNVNALELDDSALYLCASSLPGQVGHEQYFGPGTRLTVT.

This clone was seen more than once but under ten times. This rearrangement joins TRBV19 to TRBJ2-2; TRBD2 might be the D (6 bases). The CDR3 contains 13 residues. Looked up from germline, CDR1 is LNHDA and CDR2 is SQIVND (reference sequence). Trimming pared 7 bases from V and 7 bases from J, leaving 13 bases between. The CDR3, as DNA: TGTGCCAGTATAGGAGGGGCGGGCGGGGAGCTGTTTTTT. Its protein product is CASIGGAGGELFF.

A word on this clone: One base away lies a much larger clone, so this may be a sequencing read error. Within the sample, other DNA sequences also encode this same CDR3. This chain's CDR3 is CASSLWANTEAFF. The CDR3 coding sequence is TGTGCCAGCAGCTTATGGGCGAACACTGAAGCTTTCTTT. The gene calls are TRBV7-3 and TRBJ1-1; no firm D call. V dropped 2 bases and J dropped 1 base, with 5 bases sitting between them. The V gene's germline CDR1 is SGHTA and CDR2 FQGTGA. The CDR3 is 13 residues long.

The chain uses TRBV7-2 and TRBJ2-6, with 8 nucleotides matching TRBD1. CDR3 length equals 15 residues. The ends lost 5 bases at V and 10 bases at J; junction bases unmatched: 10. Per germline, CDR1 SGHTA and CDR2 FQGNSA. CDR3 loop: CASSHSGQGQNVLTF. CDR3 coding DNA: TGTGCCAGCAGCCATTCCGGACAGGGCCAGAACGTCCTGACTTTC.

The CDR3 bases are TGTGCCAGCAGTGAAGCGGCCACCCTCAGGACAGGGTCCCATACCTACGAGCAGTACTTC. It translates to CASSEAATLRTGSHTYEQYF. The chain joins TRBV6-1 to TRBJ2-7; 8 nucleotides line up with TRBD1. The CDR3 runs to 20 residues. With 0 bases clipped from V and 2 bases from J, the junction kept 18 bases outside the gene matches. Germline CDR1 and CDR2: MNHNS and SASEGT.

This clone has only a few counts. The chain couples TRBV5-8 to TRBJ1-5, with 7 bases fitting TRBD1. CDR1 and CDR2 from the germline V gene are SGHTS and YDEGEE. CDR3 length equals 16 residues. V gave up 0 bases and J gave up 3 bases; unmatched junction bases: 6. The CDR3 loop is CASSLVPRGNNQPQHF. The CDR3 coding sequence is TGTGCCAGCAGCTTGGTACCCAGGGGGAACAATCAGCCCCAGCATTTT.

The genes are TRBV19 and TRBJ1-1; D uncertain. CDR3 length equals 13 residues. V lost 3 bases and J lost 4, with 9 bases in between. CDR1 LNHDA and CDR2 SQIVND come from the germline V gene (reference sequence). The CDR3 is CASSISEGTEAFF. CDR3 DNA: TGTGCCAGTAGTATCTCTGAGGGCACTGAAGCTTTCTTT. Drawing the rest from reference TRBV19 and TRBJ1-1, the complete variable domain is DGGITQSPKYLFRKEGQNVTLSCEQNLNHDAMYWYRQDPGQGLRLIYYSQIVNDFQKGDIAEGYSVSREKKESFPLTVTSAQKNPTAFYLCASSISEGTEAFFGQGTRLTVV.

V is TRBV5-1 and J is TRBJ2-5, with a weak D call TRBD1 (7 bases). CDR1 and CDR2 (germline): SGHRS, YFSETQ. V lost 2 bases and J 4 bases, leaving 15 bases between the germline ends. The CDR3 extends over 15 amino acids. CDR3 in DNA: TGCGCCAGCAGCTTCCGGACAGGAGCGGGAGAGACCCAGTACTTC. Protein product: CASSFRTGAGETQYF.

The chain recombines TRBV19 with TRBJ1-2; D perhaps matches TRBD1 (5 bases). From germline, CDR1 is LNHDA and CDR2 SQIVND (reference sequence). CDR3 length: 16 amino acids. Trimming took 6 bases from V and 6 from J, leaving 23 bases between them. CDR3 protein: CASRTLGQGDEDGYTF. The CDR3 DNA reads TGTGCCAGTAGGACCCTAGGGCAGGGAGATGAAGATGGCTACACCTTC.

This chain links TRBV6-4 with TRBJ2-3, with TRBD1 matching over 10 bases. J lost 4 bases, V lost 6 bases, and 4 bases had no gene match. Germline CDR1 is MRHNA and CDR2 is SNTAGT. The CDR3 contains 14 residues. CDR3 in amino acids: CASRRDRGSDTQYF. Written as DNA, the CDR3 is TGTGCCAGCAGGCGGGACAGGGGATCAGATACGCAGTATTTT.

This chain links TRBV19 with TRBJ1-3, with 9 bases matching TRBD1. Trimming removed 3 bases from V and 1 base from J; junction bases left unmatched: 7. The CDR3 consists of 17 residues. Germline V gene data show CDR1 as LNHDA and CDR2 as SQIVND (reference sequence). The CDR3, as DNA: TGTGCCAGTAGTATGGGAGGACAGGGGACATCTGGAAACACCATATATTTT. Amino acids: CASSMGGQGTSGNTIYF.

This chain joins TRBV4-1 and TRBJ2-2, with 12 bases that match TRBD2. V lost 4 bases to trimming and J lost 0 bases; unmatched junction nucleotides: 6. Germline V lookup: CDR1 MGHRA, CDR2 YSYEKL. This CDR3 is built from 18 residues. The CDR3 loop reads CASSLRLAGAANTGELFF. CDR3 DNA sequence: TGCGCCAGCAGCCTACGACTAGCGGGGGCCGCGAACACCGGGGAGCTGTTTTTT.